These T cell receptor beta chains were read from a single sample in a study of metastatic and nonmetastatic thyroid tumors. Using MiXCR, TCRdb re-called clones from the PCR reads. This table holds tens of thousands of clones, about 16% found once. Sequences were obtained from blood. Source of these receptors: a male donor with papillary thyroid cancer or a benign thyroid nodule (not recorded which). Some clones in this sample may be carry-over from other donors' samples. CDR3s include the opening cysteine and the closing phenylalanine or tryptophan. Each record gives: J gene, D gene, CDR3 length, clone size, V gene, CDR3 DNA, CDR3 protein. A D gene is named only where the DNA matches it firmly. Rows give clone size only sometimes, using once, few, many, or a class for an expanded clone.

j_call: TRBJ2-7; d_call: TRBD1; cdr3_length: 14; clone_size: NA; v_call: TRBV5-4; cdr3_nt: TGTGCCATCAGTCCGACAGGGGGCGCATATGAGCAGTACTTC; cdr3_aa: CAISPTGGAYEQYF
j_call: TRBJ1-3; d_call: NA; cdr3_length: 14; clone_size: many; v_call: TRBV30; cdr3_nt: TGTGCCTGGAGTGTATGGGCAGGCTTGGGAACCATATATTTT; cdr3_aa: CAWSVWAGLGTIYF
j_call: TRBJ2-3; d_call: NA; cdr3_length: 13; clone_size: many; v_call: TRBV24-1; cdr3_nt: TGTGCCACCAGTGGCCAACACACAGATACGCAGTATTTT; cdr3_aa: CATSGQHTDTQYF
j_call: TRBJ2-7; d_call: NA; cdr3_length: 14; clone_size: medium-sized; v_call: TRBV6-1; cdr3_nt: TGTGCCAGCAGTGAAACACCAGGGTCCTACGAGCAGTACTTC; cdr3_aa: CASSETPGSYEQYF
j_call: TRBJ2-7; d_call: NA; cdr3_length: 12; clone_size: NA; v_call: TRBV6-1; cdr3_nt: TGTGCCAGCAGTGAACAGCTCTACGAGCAGTACTTC; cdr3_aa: CASSEQLYEQYF
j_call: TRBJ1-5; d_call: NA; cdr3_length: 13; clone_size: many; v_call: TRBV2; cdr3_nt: TGTGCCAGCAGTGAAATGACCCCAGGGGCACAGCATTTT; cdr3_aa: CASSEMTPGAQHF
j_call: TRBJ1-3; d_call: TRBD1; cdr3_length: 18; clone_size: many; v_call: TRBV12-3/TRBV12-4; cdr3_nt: TGTGCCAGCAACCTTGGGACAGAACTCGATAGCTCTGGAAACACCATATATTTT; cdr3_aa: CASNLGTELDSSGNTIYF
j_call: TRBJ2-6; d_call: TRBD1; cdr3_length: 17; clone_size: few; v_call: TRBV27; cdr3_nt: TGTGCCAGCAGTTTTAACAGGGGGGACTCTGGGGCCAACGTCCTGACTTTC; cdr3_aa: CASSFNRGDSGANVLTF
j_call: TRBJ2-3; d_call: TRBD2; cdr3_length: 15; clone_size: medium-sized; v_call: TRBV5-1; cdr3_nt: TGCGCCAGCAGCTTGACTAGCGGGGGGACAGATACGCAGTATTTT; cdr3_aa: CASSLTSGGTDTQYF
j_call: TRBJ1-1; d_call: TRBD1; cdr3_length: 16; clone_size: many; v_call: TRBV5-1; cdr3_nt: TGCGCCAGCAGCTTCGGGACAGGGGGAATGAACACTGAAGCTTTCTTT; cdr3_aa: CASSFGTGGMNTEAFF
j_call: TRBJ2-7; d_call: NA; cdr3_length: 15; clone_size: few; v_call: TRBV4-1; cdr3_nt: TGCGCCAGCAGCCGCGGGACAGATACTTCCTACGAGCAGTACTTC; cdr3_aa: CASSRGTDTSYEQYF
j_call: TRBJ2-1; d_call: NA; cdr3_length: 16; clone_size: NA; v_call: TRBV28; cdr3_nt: TGTGCCAGCAGCTCCCGGGCATCGGGGGTTTACAATGAGCAGTTCTTC; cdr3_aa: CASSSRASGVYNEQFF
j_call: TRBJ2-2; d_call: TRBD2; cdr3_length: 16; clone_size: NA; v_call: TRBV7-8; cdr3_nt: TGTGCCAGTAGCTCGCTGGGAGCGGGAGACGTCGGGGAGCTGTTTTTT; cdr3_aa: CASSSLGAGDVGELFF
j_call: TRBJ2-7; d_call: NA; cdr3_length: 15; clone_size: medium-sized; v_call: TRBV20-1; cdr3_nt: TGCAGTGCTCCTCCTTCGAGGACCCCTTCCTACGAGCAGTACTTC; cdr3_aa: CSAPPSRTPSYEQYF
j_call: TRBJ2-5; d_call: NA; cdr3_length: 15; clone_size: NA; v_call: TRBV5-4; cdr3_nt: TGTGCCAGCAGCTTGGCCGGGGGTCTCCAAGAGACCCAGTACTTC; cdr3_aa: CASSLAGGLQETQYF